This T cell receptor (beta chain) was captured in a study of blood T cell repertoires in COVID-19. On the study more broadly: The United States, Italy and Spain supplied acute and convalescent COVID-19 samples. Sources were T cells, B-cell-depleted T cells, or PBMCs; the material itself was cDNA or gDNA.

Per the original methods: Reference gene primers were amplified, and this amplification served to estimate nucleated cell counts. Only in-frame clones appear in the TCRdb table, and some are missing; sequencing was by immunoSEQ multiplex PCR. The D gene and trimming were derived from the DNA, and the V and J assignments and clone size from that table. Among fewer than 150,000 clones listed, around nine tenths were seen once. This clone was detected only a few times. Other DNA sequences in this sample translate to the same CDR3. Germline CDR1 is SGHRS and CDR2 is YFSETQ. Trimming took off 1 base at V and 5 bases at J, with 6 bases between the two ends. The CDR3 spans 13 residues.

The V gene is TRBV5-1, the J gene TRBJ1-4, with no clear D. Sequenced input: peripheral blood. This TCR came from a woman between 70 and 85 years old who had recovered from COVID-19. CDR3 DNA: TGCGCCAGCAGCTTGTCAGGAAATGAAAAACTGTTTTTT. It codes for CASSLSGNEKLFF.